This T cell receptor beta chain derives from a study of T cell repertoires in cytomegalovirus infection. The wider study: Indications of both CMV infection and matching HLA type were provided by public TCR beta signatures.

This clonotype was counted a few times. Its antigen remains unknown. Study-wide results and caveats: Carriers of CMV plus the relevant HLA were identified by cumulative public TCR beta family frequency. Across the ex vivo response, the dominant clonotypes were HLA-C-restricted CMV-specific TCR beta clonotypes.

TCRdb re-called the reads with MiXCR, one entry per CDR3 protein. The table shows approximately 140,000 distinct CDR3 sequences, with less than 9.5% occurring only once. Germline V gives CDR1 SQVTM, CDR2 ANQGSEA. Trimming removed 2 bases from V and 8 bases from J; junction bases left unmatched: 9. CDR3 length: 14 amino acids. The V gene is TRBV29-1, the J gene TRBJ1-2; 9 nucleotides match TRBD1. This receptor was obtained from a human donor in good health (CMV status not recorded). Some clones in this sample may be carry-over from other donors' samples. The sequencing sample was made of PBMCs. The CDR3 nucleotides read TGCAGCGTTGAACGACAGGGGGTTGGCGAGGGCTACACCTTC. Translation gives CSVERQGVGEGYTF. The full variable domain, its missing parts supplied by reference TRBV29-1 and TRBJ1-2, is SAVISQKPSRDICQRGTSLTIQCQVDSQVTMMFWYRQQPGQSLTLIATANQGSEATYESGFVIDKFPISRPNLTFSTLTVSNMSPEDSSIYLCSVERQGVGEGYTFGSGTRLTVV.